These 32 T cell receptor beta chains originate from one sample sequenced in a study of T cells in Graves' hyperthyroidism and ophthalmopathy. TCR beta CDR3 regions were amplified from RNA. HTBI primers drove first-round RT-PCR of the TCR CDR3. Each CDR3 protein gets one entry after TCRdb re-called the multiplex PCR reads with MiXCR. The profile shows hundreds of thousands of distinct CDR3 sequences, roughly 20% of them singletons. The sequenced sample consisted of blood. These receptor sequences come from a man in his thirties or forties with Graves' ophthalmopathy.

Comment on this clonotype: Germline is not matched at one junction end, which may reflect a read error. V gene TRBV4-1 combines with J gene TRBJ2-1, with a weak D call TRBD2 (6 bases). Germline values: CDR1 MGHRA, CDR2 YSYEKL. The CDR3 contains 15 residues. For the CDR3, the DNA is TGTGCCAGCAGCCACACGGGAGATTGGATGGGTGAGCAGTTCTTC. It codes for CASSHTGDWMGEQFF.

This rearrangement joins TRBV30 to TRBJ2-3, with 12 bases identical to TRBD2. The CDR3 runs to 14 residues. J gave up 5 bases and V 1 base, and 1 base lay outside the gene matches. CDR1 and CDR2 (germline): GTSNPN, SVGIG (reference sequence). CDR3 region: CAWSGLAGEDTQYF. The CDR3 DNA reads TGTGCCTGGAGTGGACTAGCGGGAGAAGATACGCAGTATTTT.

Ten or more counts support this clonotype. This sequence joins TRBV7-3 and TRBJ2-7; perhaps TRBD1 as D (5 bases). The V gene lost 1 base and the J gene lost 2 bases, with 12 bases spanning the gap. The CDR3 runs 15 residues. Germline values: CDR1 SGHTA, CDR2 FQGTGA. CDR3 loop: CASSLMGQGPYEQYF. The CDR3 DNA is TGTGCCAGCAGCTTAATGGGGCAGGGCCCCTACGAGCAGTACTTC.

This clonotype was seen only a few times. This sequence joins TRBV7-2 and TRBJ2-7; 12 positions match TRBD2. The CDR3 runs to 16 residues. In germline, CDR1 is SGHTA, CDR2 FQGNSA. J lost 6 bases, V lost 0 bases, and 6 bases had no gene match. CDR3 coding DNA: TGTGCCAGCAGCTTAGCCCGATCGGGACTAGCGGGCGAGCAGTACTTC. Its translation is CASSLARSGLAGEQYF.

DNA for the CDR3: TGCAGTGCTAGAGTGGGGAGCTATGGCTACACCTTC. The encoded protein is CSARVGSYGYTF. V and J are TRBV20-1 and TRBJ1-2; no definite D call. V gave up 1 base and J gave up 4 bases, with 7 bases separating them. Germline V CDR1 and CDR2: DFQATT, SNEGSKA (reference sequence). This CDR3 contains 12 residues.

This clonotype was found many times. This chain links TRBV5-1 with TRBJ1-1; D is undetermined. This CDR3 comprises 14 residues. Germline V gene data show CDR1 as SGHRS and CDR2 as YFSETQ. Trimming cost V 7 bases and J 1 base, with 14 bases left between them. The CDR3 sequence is CASSDEVTNTEAFF. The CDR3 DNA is TGCGCCAGCTCGGACGAGGTCACGAACACTGAAGCTTTCTTT.

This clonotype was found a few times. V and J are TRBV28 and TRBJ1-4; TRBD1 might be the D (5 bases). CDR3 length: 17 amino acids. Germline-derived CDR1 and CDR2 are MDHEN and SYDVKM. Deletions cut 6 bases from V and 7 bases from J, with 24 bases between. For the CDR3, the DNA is TGTGCCAGCAGCATGGGGCTCGAGAACCTACAAGTTGAAAAACTGTTTTTT. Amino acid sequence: CASSMGLENLQVEKLFF.

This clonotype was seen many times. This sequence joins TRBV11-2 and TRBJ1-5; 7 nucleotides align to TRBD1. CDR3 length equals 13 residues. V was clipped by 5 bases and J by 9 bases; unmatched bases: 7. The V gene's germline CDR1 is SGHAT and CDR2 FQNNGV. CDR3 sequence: CASSTGRDRPQHF. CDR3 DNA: TGTGCCAGCAGCACTGGCAGGGACAGGCCCCAGCATTTT. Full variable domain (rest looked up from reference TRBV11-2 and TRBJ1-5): EAGVAQSPRYKIIEKRQSVAFWCNPISGHATLYWYQQILGQGPKLLIQFQNNGVVDDSQLPKDRFSAERLKGVDSTLKIQPAKLEDSAVYLCASSTGRDRPQHFGDGTRLSIL.

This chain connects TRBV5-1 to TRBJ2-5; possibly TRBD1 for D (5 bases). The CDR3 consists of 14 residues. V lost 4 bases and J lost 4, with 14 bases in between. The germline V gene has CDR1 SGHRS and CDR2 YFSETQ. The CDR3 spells CASSPRQLAETQYF. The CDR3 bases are TGCGCCAGCAGCCCGAGACAGTTAGCAGAGACCCAGTACTTC.

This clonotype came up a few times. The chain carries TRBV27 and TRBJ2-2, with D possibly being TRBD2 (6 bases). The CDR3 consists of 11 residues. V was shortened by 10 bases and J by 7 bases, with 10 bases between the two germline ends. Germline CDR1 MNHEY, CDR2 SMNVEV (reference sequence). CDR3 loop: CAINSGGELFF. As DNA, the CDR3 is TGTGCCATCAATAGCGGCGGGGAGCTGTTTTTT.

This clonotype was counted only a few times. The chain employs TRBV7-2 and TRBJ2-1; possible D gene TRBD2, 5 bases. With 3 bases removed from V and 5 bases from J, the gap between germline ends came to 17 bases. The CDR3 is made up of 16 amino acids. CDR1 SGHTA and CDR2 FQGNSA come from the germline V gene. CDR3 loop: CASSFLDLREDNEQFF. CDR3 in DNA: TGTGCCAGCAGCTTTTTGGACTTGCGTGAGGACAATGAGCAGTTCTTC. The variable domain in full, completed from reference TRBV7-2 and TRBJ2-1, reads GAGVSQSPSNKVTEKGKDVELRCDPISGHTALYWYRQSLGQGLEFLIYFQGNSAPDKSGLPSDRFSAERTGGSVSTLTIQRTQQEDSAVYLCASSFLDLREDNEQFFGPGTRLTVL.

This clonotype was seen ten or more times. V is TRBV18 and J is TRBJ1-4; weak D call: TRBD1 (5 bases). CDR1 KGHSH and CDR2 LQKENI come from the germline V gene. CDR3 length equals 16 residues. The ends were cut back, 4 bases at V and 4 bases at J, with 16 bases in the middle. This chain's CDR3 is CASSRPRAHDNEKLFF. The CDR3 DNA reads TGTGCCAGCTCACGACCCAGGGCTCATGATAATGAAAAACTGTTTTTT.

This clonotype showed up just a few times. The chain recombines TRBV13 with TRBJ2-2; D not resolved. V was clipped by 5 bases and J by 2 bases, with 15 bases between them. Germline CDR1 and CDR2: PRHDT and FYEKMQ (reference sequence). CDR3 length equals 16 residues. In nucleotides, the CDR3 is TGTGCCAGCAGCCCCGTGAGGCTAGGTAACACCGGGGAGCTGTTTTTT. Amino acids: CASSPVRLGNTGELFF.

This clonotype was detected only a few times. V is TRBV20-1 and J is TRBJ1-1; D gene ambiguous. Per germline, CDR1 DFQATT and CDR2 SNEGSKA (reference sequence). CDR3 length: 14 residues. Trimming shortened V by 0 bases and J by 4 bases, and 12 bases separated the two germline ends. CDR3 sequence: CSARDGGGSTEAFF. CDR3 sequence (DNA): TGCAGTGCTAGAGATGGAGGTGGTAGCACTGAAGCTTTCTTT.

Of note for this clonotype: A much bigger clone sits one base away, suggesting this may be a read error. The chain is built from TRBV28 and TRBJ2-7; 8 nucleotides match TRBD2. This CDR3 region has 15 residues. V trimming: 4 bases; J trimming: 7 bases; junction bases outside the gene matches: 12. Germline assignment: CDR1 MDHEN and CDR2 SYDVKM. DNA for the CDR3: TGTGCCAGCAGTTCTGGGACTAGAGGGAGAGAAGAGCAGTACTTC. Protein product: CASSSGTRGREEQYF.

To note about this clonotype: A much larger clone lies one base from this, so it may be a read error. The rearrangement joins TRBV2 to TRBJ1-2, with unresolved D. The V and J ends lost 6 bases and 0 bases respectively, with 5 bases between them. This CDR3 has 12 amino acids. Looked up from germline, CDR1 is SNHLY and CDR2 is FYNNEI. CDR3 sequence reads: CASRYANYGYTF. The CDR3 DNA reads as TGTGCCAGCAGATACGCTAACTATGGCTACACCTTC.

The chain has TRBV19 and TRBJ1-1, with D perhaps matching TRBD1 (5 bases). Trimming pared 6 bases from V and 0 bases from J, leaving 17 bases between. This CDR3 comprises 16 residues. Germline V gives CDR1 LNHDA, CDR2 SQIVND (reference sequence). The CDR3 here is CASSLGVYGMNTEAFF. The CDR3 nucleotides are TGTGCCAGTAGCCTGGGGGTTTACGGAATGAACACTGAAGCTTTCTTT.

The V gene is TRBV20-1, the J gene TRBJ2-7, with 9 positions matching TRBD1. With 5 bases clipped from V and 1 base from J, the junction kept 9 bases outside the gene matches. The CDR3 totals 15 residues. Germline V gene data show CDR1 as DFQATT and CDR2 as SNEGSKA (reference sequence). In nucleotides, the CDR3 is TGCAGTGCTGGACCCCCGGGACAGGGTTCCTACGAGCAGTACTTC. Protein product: CSAGPPGQGSYEQYF.

The CDR3 spells CATSDPDRYNEQFF. DNA of the CDR3: TGTGCCACCAGTGATCCGGACAGGTACAATGAGCAGTTCTTC. The chain employs TRBV24-1 and TRBJ2-1, with TRBD1 matching 7 bases. This CDR3 comprises 14 residues. Per germline, CDR1 KGHDR and CDR2 SFDVKD. Trimming removed 3 bases from V and 4 bases from J; junction bases left unmatched: 2.

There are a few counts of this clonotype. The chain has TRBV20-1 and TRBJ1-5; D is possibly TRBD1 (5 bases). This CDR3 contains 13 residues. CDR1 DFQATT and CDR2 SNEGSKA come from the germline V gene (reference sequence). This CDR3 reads CSVHGQGEQPQHF. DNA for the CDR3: TGCAGCGTCCACGGCCAGGGCGAGCAGCCCCAGCATTTT.

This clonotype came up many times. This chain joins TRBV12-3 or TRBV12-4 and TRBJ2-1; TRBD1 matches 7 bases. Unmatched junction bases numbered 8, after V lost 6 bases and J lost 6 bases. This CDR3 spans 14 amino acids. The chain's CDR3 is CASSLRGLANEQFF. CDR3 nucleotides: TGTGCCAGCAGCTTAAGGGGGCTAGCCAATGAGCAGTTCTTC.

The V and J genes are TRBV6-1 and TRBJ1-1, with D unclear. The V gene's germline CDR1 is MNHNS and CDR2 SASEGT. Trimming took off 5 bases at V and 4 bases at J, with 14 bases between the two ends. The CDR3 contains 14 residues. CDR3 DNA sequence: TGTGCCAGCAGTCCGAGGCAATCGAGCACTGAAGCTTTCTTT. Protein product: CASSPRQSSTEAFF.

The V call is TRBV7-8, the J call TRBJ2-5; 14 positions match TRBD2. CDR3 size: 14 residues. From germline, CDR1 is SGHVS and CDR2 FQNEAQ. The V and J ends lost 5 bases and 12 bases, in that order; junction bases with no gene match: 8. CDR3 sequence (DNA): TGTGCCAGCAGCCCCGGGACTAGCGGGGGACGTGAGTACTTC. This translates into CASSPGTSGGREYF.

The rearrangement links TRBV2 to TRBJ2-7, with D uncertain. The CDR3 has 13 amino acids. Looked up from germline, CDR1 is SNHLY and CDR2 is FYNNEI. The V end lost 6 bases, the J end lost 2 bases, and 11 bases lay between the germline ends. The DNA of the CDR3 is TGTGCCAGCAGCGGTAACACCCCCTACGAGCAGTACTTC. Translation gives CASSGNTPYEQYF.

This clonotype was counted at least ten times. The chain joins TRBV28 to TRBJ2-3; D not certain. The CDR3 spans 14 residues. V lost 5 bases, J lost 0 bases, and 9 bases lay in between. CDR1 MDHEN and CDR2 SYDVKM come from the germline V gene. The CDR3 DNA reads TGTGCCAGCAGTATGACGGTTAGCACAGATACGCAGTATTTT. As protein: CASSMTVSTDTQYF.

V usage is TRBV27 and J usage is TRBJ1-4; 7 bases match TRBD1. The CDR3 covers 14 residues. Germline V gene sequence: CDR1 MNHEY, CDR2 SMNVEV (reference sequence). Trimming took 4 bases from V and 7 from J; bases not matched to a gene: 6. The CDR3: CASSYTGVGEKLFF. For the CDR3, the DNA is TGTGCCAGCAGTTACACAGGGGTCGGTGAAAAACTGTTTTTT. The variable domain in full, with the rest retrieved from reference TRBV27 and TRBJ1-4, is EAQVTQNPRYLITVTGKKLTVTCSQNMNHEYMSWYRQDPGLGLRQIYYSMNVEVTDKGDVPEGYKVSRKEKRNFPLILESPSPNQTSLYFCASSYTGVGEKLFFGSGTQLSVL.

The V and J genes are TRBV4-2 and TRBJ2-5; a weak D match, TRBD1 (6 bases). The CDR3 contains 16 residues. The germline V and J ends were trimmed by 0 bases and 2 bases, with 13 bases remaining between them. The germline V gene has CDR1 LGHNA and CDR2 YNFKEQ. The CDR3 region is CASSQDQVDRQETQYF. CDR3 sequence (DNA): TGTGCCAGCAGCCAAGATCAGGTGGACAGACAAGAGACCCAGTACTTC.

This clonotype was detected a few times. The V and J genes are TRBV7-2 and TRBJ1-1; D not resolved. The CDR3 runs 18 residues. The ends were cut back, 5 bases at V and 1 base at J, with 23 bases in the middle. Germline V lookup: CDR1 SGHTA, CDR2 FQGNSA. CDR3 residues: CASSQGLRNGRGNTEAFF. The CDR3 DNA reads TGTGCCAGCAGCCAAGGGCTCCGGAACGGACGCGGGAACACTGAAGCTTTCTTT.

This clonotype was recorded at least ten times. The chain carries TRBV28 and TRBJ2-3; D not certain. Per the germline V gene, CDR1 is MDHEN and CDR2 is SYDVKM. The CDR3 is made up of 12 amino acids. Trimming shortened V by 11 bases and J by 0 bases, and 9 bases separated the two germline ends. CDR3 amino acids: CAVLSSTDTQYF. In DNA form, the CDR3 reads TGTGCCGTTCTAAGTAGCACAGATACGCAGTATTTT.

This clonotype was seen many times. The CDR3 sequence is CAWDRGDSYEQYF. The CDR3 DNA reads as TGTGCCTGGGACAGGGGGGATTCCTACGAGCAGTACTTC. The J gene is TRBJ2-7, the V gene TRBV30; 9 bases align to TRBD1. The CDR3 runs 13 residues. In germline, CDR1 is GTSNPN, CDR2 SVGIG (reference sequence). V lost 5 bases to trimming and J lost 1 base; unmatched junction nucleotides: 3.

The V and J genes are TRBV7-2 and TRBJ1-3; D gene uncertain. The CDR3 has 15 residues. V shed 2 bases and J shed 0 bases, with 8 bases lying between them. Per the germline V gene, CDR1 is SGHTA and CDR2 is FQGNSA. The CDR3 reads CASSLQHLSGNTIYF. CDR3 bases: TGTGCCAGCAGCTTACAACATCTCTCTGGAAACACCATATATTTT. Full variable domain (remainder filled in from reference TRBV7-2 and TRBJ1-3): GAGVSQSPSNKVTEKGKDVELRCDPISGHTALYWYRQSLGQGLEFLIYFQGNSAPDKSGLPSDRFSAERTGGSVSTLTIQRTQQEDSAVYLCASSLQHLSGNTIYFGEGSWLTVV.

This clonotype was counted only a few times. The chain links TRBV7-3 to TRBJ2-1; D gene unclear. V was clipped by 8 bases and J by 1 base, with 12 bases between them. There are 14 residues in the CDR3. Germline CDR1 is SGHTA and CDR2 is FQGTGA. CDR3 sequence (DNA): TGTGCCAGCTGCCTTCGGCTTTCCTACAATGAGCAGTTCTTC. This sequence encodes CASCLRLSYNEQFF.